The entry below gives a single TCR beta chain sequence along with its context. Its cognate antigen is unknown. The CDR3 consists of 15 residues. The trim removed 2 bases at V and 5 bases at J, leaving 8 bases unmatched. From germline, CDR1 is MNHEY and CDR2 SVGAGI. TCRdb keeps only in-frame clones here, not all; method: immunoSEQ multiplex PCR. Altogether approximately 150,000 clones are present, 91% being singletons, with the ten largest covering approximately 8%. The record originates from a study of T cell responses to AZD1222 COVID-19 vaccine. Study-level findings and limits: Donors were mostly white British, more females; clonal diversity possibly underestimated.

V and J are TRBV6-5 and TRBJ2-5, with 7 bases aligning to TRBD2. The material sequenced was peripheral blood, taken 28 days after the second dose of the MenACWY control vaccine. The TCR originated in an adult who received the MenACWY meningococcal vaccine as a control. CDR3 DNA: TGTGCCAGCAGTTACCTACAGTGGGGAGGGGAGACCCAGTACTTC. Amino acid sequence: CASSYLQWGGETQYF.